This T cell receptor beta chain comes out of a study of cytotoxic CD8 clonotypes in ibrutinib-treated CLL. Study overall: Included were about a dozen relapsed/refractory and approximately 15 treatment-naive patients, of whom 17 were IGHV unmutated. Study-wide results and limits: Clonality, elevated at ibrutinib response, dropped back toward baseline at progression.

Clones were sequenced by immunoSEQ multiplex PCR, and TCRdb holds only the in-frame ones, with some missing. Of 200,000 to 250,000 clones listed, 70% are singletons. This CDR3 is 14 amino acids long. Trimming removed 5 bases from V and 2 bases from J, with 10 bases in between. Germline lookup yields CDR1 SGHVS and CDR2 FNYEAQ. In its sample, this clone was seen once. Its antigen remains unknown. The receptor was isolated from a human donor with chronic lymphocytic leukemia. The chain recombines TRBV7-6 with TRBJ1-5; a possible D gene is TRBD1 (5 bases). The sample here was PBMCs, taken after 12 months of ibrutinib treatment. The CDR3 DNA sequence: TGTGCCAGCAGCGCGGGGGATGGCAATCAGCCCCAGCATTTT. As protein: CASSAGDGNQPQHF.